This T cell receptor beta chain was recorded in a study of shared clonotypes between healthy human individuals. This was a deep-level run. Ten immunoSEQ deep assay plates were used to sequence the DNA of unsorted PBMCs. The data were produced by immunoSEQ multiplex PCR, yet TCRdb's version contains in-frame clones alone and is incomplete. Of more than 400,000 clones listed, over 75% are singletons. The study's findings and limits: Having only a few donors restricted how much genetic and exposure-history diversity was captured.

A word on this clone: Its target is unknown.

Germline V gene data show CDR1 as MNHEY and CDR2 as SVGAGI. Trimming pared 0 bases from V and 3 bases from J, leaving 8 bases between. This CDR3 spans 14 amino acids. Every donor was a Caucasian adult from Nashville, Tennessee. Sequencing used PBMCs. The receptor comes from a woman in her 40s in good health. Some clones in this sample may be carry-over from other donors' samples. The chain joins TRBV6-5 to TRBJ2-5; D uncertain. The CDR3: CASSYSMAEETQYF. CDR3 nucleotide sequence: TGTGCCAGCAGTTACTCGATGGCAGAAGAGACCCAGTACTTC.